This TCR beta chain was sequenced in a study of blood T cell repertoires in COVID-19. Study-level information: Samples representing acute and convalescent COVID-19 were sourced from the United States, Italy and Spain. The cDNA or gDNA used as material had been derived from T cells, B-cell-depleted T cells, or PBMCs.

Generated by immunoSEQ multiplex PCR, the TCRdb table keeps only in-frame clones and is missing some. The sample comprises 150,000 to 200,000 clones, over 80% of which are singletons, and 10% to 15% rests with the top ten. Trimming left V 2 bases short and J 4 bases short, with 17 bases between. CDR3 size: 16 residues. CDR1 is MNHEY, CDR2 SVGEGT, per germline. The rearrangement joins TRBV6-2 or TRBV6-3 to TRBJ1-1, with D perhaps matching TRBD1 (5 bases). Sequencing was carried out using peripheral blood. This clonotype was obtained from a man between 65 and 85 years old who had recovered from COVID-19. The CDR3 is CASSYPVSAGGTEAFF. CDR3 DNA: TGTGCCAGCAGTTACCCTGTAAGTGCGGGGGGCACTGAAGCTTTCTTT.